Listed below are T cell receptor beta chains from one sample, sequenced in a study of blood T cells in healthy people across ages. MiXCR, run by TCRdb on the 5' RACE reads, gives a single entry per CDR3 protein. The table shows roughly 1,500,000 distinct CDR3 sequences, with roughly 32% occurring only once. The sample taken for sequencing was blood. The receptors come from a woman under 40 in good health. Both conserved end residues are part of each CDR3. The order of the fields is CDR3 length, clone size, V gene, D gene, J gene, CDR3 protein, CDR3 DNA. D genes are given only for firm matches. Clone size is given for some rows only: seen once, a few or many times, or a class if the clone is expanded.

CDR3 length: 15
clone size: NA
V gene: TRBV20-1
D gene: TRBD2
J gene: TRBJ2-1
CDR3 protein: CSARTGTRFTDEQFF
CDR3 DNA: TGCAGTGCTAGAACCGGGACTAGGTTTACCGATGAGCAGTTCTTC

CDR3 length: 14
clone size: NA
V gene: TRBV9
D gene: TRBD1
J gene: TRBJ1-4
CDR3 protein: CASSVGDSSEKLFF
CDR3 DNA: TGTGCCAGCAGCGTAGGGGACAGTTCGGAAAAACTGTTTTTT

CDR3 length: 18
clone size: few
V gene: TRBV7-9
D gene: NA
J gene: TRBJ1-4
CDR3 protein: CASSLIYWSGGAGEKLFF
CDR3 DNA: TGTGCCAGCAGCTTAATCTACTGGAGTGGGGGGGCCGGTGAAAAACTGTTTTTT

CDR3 length: 14
clone size: many
V gene: TRBV4-1
D gene: NA
J gene: TRBJ1-2
CDR3 protein: CASSPTRDNYGYTF
CDR3 DNA: TGCGCCAGCAGCCCCACACGCGACAACTATGGCTACACCTTC

CDR3 length: 15
clone size: NA
V gene: TRBV9
D gene: NA
J gene: TRBJ2-7
CDR3 protein: CASSRTPNGAYEQYF
CDR3 DNA: TGTGCCAGCAGCCGTACGCCTAACGGGGCCTACGAGCAGTACTTC

CDR3 length: 15
clone size: few
V gene: TRBV27
D gene: TRBD1
J gene: TRBJ1-1
CDR3 protein: CASKSFGDRNTEAFF
CDR3 DNA: TGTGCCAGCAAATCGTTCGGGGACAGAAACACTGAAGCTTTCTTT

CDR3 length: 13
clone size: NA
V gene: TRBV5-6
D gene: NA
J gene: TRBJ2-3
CDR3 protein: CASSLANSDTQYF
CDR3 DNA: TGTGCCAGCAGCTTGGCCAACAGTGATACGCAGTATTTT

CDR3 length: 16
clone size: NA
V gene: TRBV6-2/TRBV6-3
D gene: TRBD2
J gene: TRBJ2-5
CDR3 protein: CASSDGLAGVGEAQYF
CDR3 DNA: TGTGCCAGCAGCGACGGACTAGCGGGAGTAGGGGAGGCCCAGTACTTC

CDR3 length: 17
clone size: few
V gene: TRBV7-6
D gene: NA
J gene: TRBJ2-1
CDR3 protein: CASSLGFWLGTPNEQFF
CDR3 DNA: TGTGCCAGCAGCTTAGGGTTCTGGTTAGGAACTCCCAATGAGCAGTTCTTC

CDR3 length: 17
clone size: few
V gene: TRBV7-6
D gene: TRBD1
J gene: TRBJ1-4
CDR3 protein: CASSLARQGGAVGELFF
CDR3 DNA: TGTGCCAGCAGCTTAGCCCGACAGGGTGGGGCTGTAGGAGAACTGTTTTTT

CDR3 length: 14
clone size: NA
V gene: TRBV7-9
D gene: TRBD2
J gene: TRBJ2-5
CDR3 protein: CASSEPGGVETQYF
CDR3 DNA: TGTGCCAGCAGCGAACCTGGGGGGGTCGAGACCCAGTACTTC

CDR3 length: 13
clone size: NA
V gene: TRBV29-1
D gene: NA
J gene: TRBJ1-6
CDR3 protein: CSVGSSYNSPLHF
CDR3 DNA: TGCAGCGTTGGCAGCTCCTATAATTCACCCCTCCACTTT

CDR3 length: 15
clone size: NA
V gene: TRBV7-9
D gene: NA
J gene: TRBJ2-5
CDR3 protein: CASSNADWYQETQYF
CDR3 DNA: TGTGCCAGCAGCAACGCAGATTGGTACCAAGAGACCCAGTACTTC

CDR3 length: 18
clone size: NA
V gene: TRBV4-1
D gene: NA
J gene: TRBJ2-1
CDR3 protein: CASSLYGTPGPSYNEQFF
CDR3 DNA: TGCGCCAGCAGCCTCTACGGGACCCCGGGGCCCTCCTACAATGAGCAGTTCTTC

CDR3 length: 16
clone size: once
V gene: TRBV25-1
D gene: NA
J gene: TRBJ1-2
CDR3 protein: CASRKSSGRAVYGYTF
CDR3 DNA: TGTGCCAGCAGGAAAAGTTCGGGACGAGCCGTCTATGGCTACACCTTC

CDR3 length: 15
clone size: few
V gene: TRBV5-5
D gene: NA
J gene: TRBJ1-1
CDR3 protein: CASSWSPDMNTEAFF
CDR3 DNA: TGTGCCAGCAGCTGGTCGCCAGACATGAACACTGAAGCTTTCTTT

CDR3 length: 14
clone size: NA
V gene: TRBV10-3
D gene: NA
J gene: TRBJ1-2
CDR3 protein: CAISEAGANYGYTF
CDR3 DNA: TGTGCCATCAGTGAGGCAGGGGCCAACTATGGCTACACCTTC

CDR3 length: 15
clone size: NA
V gene: TRBV5-1
D gene: NA
J gene: TRBJ2-1
CDR3 protein: CASSFTRSSYNEQFF
CDR3 DNA: TGCGCCAGCAGCTTCACCAGGAGCTCCTACAATGAGCAGTTCTTC

CDR3 length: 15
clone size: few
V gene: TRBV9
D gene: NA
J gene: TRBJ2-5
CDR3 protein: CASSLNGQTQETQYF
CDR3 DNA: TGTGCCAGCAGCTTGAATGGCCAGACGCAAGAGACCCAGTACTTC

CDR3 length: 16
clone size: many
V gene: TRBV24-1
D gene: TRBD1
J gene: TRBJ2-5
CDR3 protein: CATSEGGVRGQETQYF
CDR3 DNA: TGTGCCACCAGTGAAGGGGGCGTTAGGGGTCAAGAGACCCAGTACTTC

CDR3 length: 17
clone size: NA
V gene: TRBV6-1
D gene: TRBD1
J gene: TRBJ2-7
CDR3 protein: CASSEVGTGGAAYEQYF
CDR3 DNA: TGTGCCAGCAGTGAGGTTGGGACAGGGGGCGCAGCCTACGAGCAGTACTTC

CDR3 length: 15
clone size: few
V gene: TRBV20-1
D gene: NA
J gene: TRBJ1-6
CDR3 protein: CSARSSLQLNSPLHF
CDR3 DNA: TGCAGTGCCCGTTCGTCCCTCCAACTAAATTCACCCCTCCACTTT

CDR3 length: 17
clone size: few
V gene: TRBV7-8
D gene: NA
J gene: TRBJ2-7
CDR3 protein: CASSLTRTARGRYEQYF
CDR3 DNA: TGTGCCAGCAGCTTGACGAGAACAGCTAGAGGTCGGTACGAGCAGTACTTC

CDR3 length: 15
clone size: NA
V gene: TRBV6-5
D gene: TRBD1
J gene: TRBJ1-2
CDR3 protein: CASSWTVRGSYGYTF
CDR3 DNA: TGTGCCAGCAGTTGGACGGTCAGGGGGTCCTATGGCTACACCTTC

CDR3 length: 15
clone size: few
V gene: TRBV9
D gene: TRBD2
J gene: TRBJ2-7
CDR3 protein: CASSAHSGGTYEQYF
CDR3 DNA: TGTGCCAGCAGCGCCCATAGCGGGGGGACCTACGAGCAGTACTTC

CDR3 length: 15
clone size: once
V gene: TRBV12-3/TRBV12-4
D gene: TRBD2
J gene: TRBJ2-3
CDR3 protein: CASRGTSGTADAEYF
CDR3 DNA: TGTGCCAGCAGGGGGACTAGCGGGACAGCAGATGCGGAGTATTTT

CDR3 length: 15
clone size: few
V gene: TRBV4-1
D gene: TRBD1
J gene: TRBJ1-2
CDR3 protein: CASSQQGALTGGYTF
CDR3 DNA: TGCGCCAGCAGCCAACAGGGGGCTCTAACTGGTGGCTACACCTTC

CDR3 length: 15
clone size: NA
V gene: TRBV7-2
D gene: TRBD1
J gene: TRBJ2-7
CDR3 protein: CASSAETGFSYEQYF
CDR3 DNA: TGTGCCAGCAGCGCAGAGACAGGGTTCTCCTACGAGCAGTACTTC

CDR3 length: 13
clone size: NA
V gene: TRBV2
D gene: NA
J gene: TRBJ1-5
CDR3 protein: CASSSGPSGPQHF
CDR3 DNA: TGTGCCAGCAGCTCCGGTCCATCCGGGCCCCAGCATTTT

CDR3 length: 15
clone size: NA
V gene: TRBV28
D gene: NA
J gene: TRBJ2-1
CDR3 protein: CASSPSRHLYNEQFF
CDR3 DNA: TGTGCCAGCAGCCCTTCTCGACACCTTTACAATGAGCAGTTCTTC

CDR3 length: 18
clone size: NA
V gene: TRBV5-1
D gene: TRBD2
J gene: TRBJ2-7
CDR3 protein: CASRYGTSGSPEFYEQYF
CDR3 DNA: TGCGCCAGCCGCTACGGGACTAGCGGGAGCCCCGAATTCTACGAGCAGTACTTC

CDR3 length: 16
clone size: once
V gene: TRBV21-1
D gene: NA
J gene: TRBJ2-7
CDR3 protein: CASSITGLRVTYEQYF
CDR3 DNA: TGTGCCAGCAGCATCACAGGGTTGAGGGTCACCTACGAGCAGTACTTC

CDR3 length: 16
clone size: NA
V gene: TRBV14
D gene: NA
J gene: TRBJ2-7
CDR3 protein: CASSQRGGTLIYEQYF
CDR3 DNA: TGTGCCAGCAGCCAACGGGGCGGGACCCTAATCTACGAGCAGTACTTC

CDR3 length: 15
clone size: NA
V gene: TRBV4-1
D gene: NA
J gene: TRBJ2-2
CDR3 protein: CASSHGTDTGGELFF
CDR3 DNA: TGCGCCAGCAGCCATGGGACCGATACTGGCGGGGAGCTGTTTTTT

CDR3 length: 16
clone size: NA
V gene: TRBV7-6
D gene: TRBD2
J gene: TRBJ2-7
CDR3 protein: CASSPGTSGSSHEQYF
CDR3 DNA: TGTGCCAGCAGCCCAGGGACTAGCGGGAGCTCCCACGAGCAGTACTTC

CDR3 length: 16
clone size: few
V gene: TRBV20-1
D gene: TRBD2
J gene: TRBJ2-3
CDR3 protein: CSADGLAGGKTDTQYF
CDR3 DNA: TGCAGTGCCGATGGACTAGCGGGGGGCAAGACAGATACGCAGTATTTT

CDR3 length: 13
clone size: many
V gene: TRBV29-1
D gene: TRBD2
J gene: TRBJ2-7
CDR3 protein: CSVDRAGENEQYF
CDR3 DNA: TGCAGCGTTGACAGGGCGGGAGAAAACGAGCAGTACTTC

CDR3 length: 14
clone size: NA
V gene: TRBV5-1
D gene: NA
J gene: TRBJ2-5
CDR3 protein: CASRPQGGVETQYF
CDR3 DNA: TGCGCCAGCAGGCCCCAGGGCGGGGTTGAGACCCAGTACTTC

CDR3 length: 12
clone size: many
V gene: TRBV9
D gene: NA
J gene: TRBJ1-2
CDR3 protein: CASSATNYGYTF
CDR3 DNA: TGTGCCAGCAGCGCGACCAACTATGGCTACACCTTC

CDR3 length: 14
clone size: NA
V gene: TRBV20-1
D gene: NA
J gene: TRBJ2-1
CDR3 protein: CSAKNSRSYNEQFF
CDR3 DNA: TGCAGTGCAAAGAACTCACGCTCCTACAATGAGCAGTTCTTC

CDR3 length: 16
clone size: few
V gene: TRBV11-1
D gene: NA
J gene: TRBJ2-1
CDR3 protein: CASSPRLVATYNEQFF
CDR3 DNA: TGTGCCAGCAGCCCCCGTTTGGTCGCGACCTACAATGAGCAGTTCTTC